These 8 T cell receptor beta chains were all obtained from the same sample, sequenced in a study of blood T cell repertoires in COVID-19. Sequenced by immunoSEQ multiplex PCR; TCRdb stores in-frame clones only, minus some. The sample has about 220,000 clones; under 90% are singletons. Input material: peripheral blood. These receptors were taken from a woman older than 75 with acute or convalescent COVID-19.

This clone was seen once. The chain recombines TRBV10-1 with TRBJ1-1, with D unresolved. In germline, CDR1 is WNHNN, CDR2 SYGVQD (reference sequence). The V gene lost 8 bases and the J gene lost 1 base, with 23 bases spanning the gap. The CDR3 is 17 amino acids. CDR3 sequence (DNA): TGCGCCAGCCGTCATTCCGGGATCCCCCTCGCGAACACTGAAGCTTTCTTT. Its protein is CASRHSGIPLANTEAFF.

In DNA, the CDR3 is TGTGCCAGCAGCCAAGAATGGCAGGCAGGCTACGAGCAGTACTTC. It yields the protein CASSQEWQAGYEQYF. This chain joins TRBV3-1 (or the pseudogene TRBV3-2) and TRBJ2-7; D gene ambiguous. Germline loops: CDR1 LGHDT, CDR2 YNNKEL (reference sequence). The CDR3 runs 15 residues. V was trimmed by 0 bases and J by 3 bases, leaving 12 bases between them.

The genes are TRBV7-2 and TRBJ2-7; tentatively, D is TRBD1 (6 bases). Trimming shortened V by 3 bases and J by 3 bases, and 12 bases separated the two germline ends. This CDR3 has 14 amino acids. The germline V gene encodes CDR1 SGHTA and CDR2 FQGNSA. In DNA, the CDR3 is TGTGCCAGCAGCTTTACCAGGGGAAGCTACGAGCAGTACTTC. Translating it yields CASSFTRGSYEQYF.

This chain links TRBV18 with TRBJ1-2; tentatively, D is TRBD1 (5 bases). The CDR3 spans 17 residues. V shed 6 bases and J shed 7 bases, with 27 bases lying between them. CDR1 KGHSH and CDR2 LQKENI come from the germline V gene. The CDR3 region is CASSPVGGAPSVGGYTF. The DNA of the CDR3 is TGTGCCAGCTCCCCGGTGGGAGGGGCCCCCTCGGTTGGTGGCTACACCTTC.

V usage is TRBV3-1 (or the pseudogene TRBV3-2) and J usage is TRBJ1-1, with TRBD1 identical over 8 bases. This CDR3 contains 16 residues. The V and J ends lost 0 bases and 4 bases, in that order; junction bases with no gene match: 7. Germline loops: CDR1 LGHDT, CDR2 YNNKEL (reference sequence). The CDR3 region is CASSQDHTGGRTEAFF. In DNA form, the CDR3 reads TGTGCCAGCAGCCAAGATCATACAGGGGGGCGCACTGAAGCTTTCTTT.

This clone was counted a few times. The rearrangement uses TRBV28 and TRBJ2-1; tentative D call: TRBD2 (6 bases). This CDR3 spans 13 amino acids. Germline values: CDR1 MDHEN, CDR2 SYDVKM. V was clipped by 2 bases and J by 10 bases, with 12 bases between them. The CDR3 reads CASSLNRRDEQFF. As DNA, the CDR3 is TGTGCCAGCAGTTTAAACAGGCGGGACGAGCAGTTCTTC.

The chain employs TRBV6-4 and TRBJ2-1; TRBD2 matches at 9 bases. J was trimmed by 3 bases and V by 5 bases; bases with no gene match: 5. This CDR3 is 15 amino acids long. Germline-derived CDR1 and CDR2 are MRHNA and SNTAGT. The CDR3 DNA reads TGTGCCAGCAGTCTAGCGGGGACGTACTACAATGAGCAGTTCTTC. Amino acid sequence: CASSLAGTYYNEQFF.

This rearrangement joins TRBV27 to TRBJ1-2; TRBD1 aligns across 8 bases. Trimming at V came to 6 bases and at J to 4 bases, leaving 7 bases not matched to a gene. The CDR3 is 14 residues long. Germline CDR1 is MNHEY and CDR2 is SMNVEV (reference sequence). The CDR3 region has the DNA TGTGCCAGCAGCCTCGGGACAGGCTCCTATGGCTACACCTTC. Its protein is CASSLGTGSYGYTF.